The source of this T cell receptor beta chain is a study of tumor-infiltrating lymphocytes in primary liver carcinoma. For the study at large: Aged between 30 and 69 years, the patients were men and women.

The template, about 540 ng total RNA, yielded TCR beta cDNA made with a constant-region primer. Three rounds of nested multiplex PCR with slightly modified ARM-PCR produced TCR beta libraries. Researchers ran the first two PCR rounds for roughly 11 cycles each with TRBV1-TRBV30 forward primers and a C-beta reverse primer. From the multiplex PCR reads, TCRdb called clonotypes with MiXCR, one entry per CDR3 protein. Found here are more than 75,000 distinct CDR3 sequences, approximately 72% of them singletons; the top ten hold roughly a fifth. V lost 4 bases to trimming and J lost 7 bases, with 14 bases between them. The CDR3 is made up of 14 amino acids. Germline V gene lookup returns CDR1 SGHDN and CDR2 FVKESK. Co-extraction of RNA and DNA was performed on about 20-32 mg of unsorted bulk tissue. Among the patients, all had chronic HBV infection and none had been treated. This clonotype has ten or more counts. The antigen is not known.

Study-level points and caveats: Appearing in all five tumor regions was true of only about 7.5-25% of top clones.

This chain uses TRBV14 with TRBJ2-1; D uncertain. This TCR was sampled from a man aged 40-55 years with primary liver carcinoma and hepatitis B virus infection. Sequencing was performed on liver tumor tissue from sampling region 1. Subset denoted: tumor region T1, superior pole. This CDR3 reads CASSLSPRWNEQFF. The DNA of the CDR3 is TGTGCCAGCAGCCTGTCCCCCCGGTGGAATGAGCAGTTCTTC.